Listed below are T cell receptor beta chains from one sample, sequenced in a study of blood T cell repertoires in COVID-19. Sequencing used immunoSEQ multiplex PCR; TCRdb keeps in-frame clones, though not all of them. The table lists about 170,000 clones, 85% to 90% of them singletons. What was sequenced was peripheral blood. These TCRs come from a woman aged 55-69 years with COVID-19, enrolled during active disease. The CDR3 runs from the conserved cysteine through the conserved F or W. A D gene is named only where the DNA matches it firmly. The size entry is marked missing in some rows and otherwise reads once, few, many or a size class.

>TRBV6-2/TRBV6-3|TRBJ1-5|-|TRBD1
TGTGCCAGCAGCCCTCCAGGGGGTCGTCAGCCCCAGCATTTT
CASSPPGGRQPQHF
>TRBV30|TRBJ2-1|-|-
TGTGCCTGGAGTTCCCAGACCCGTGAGAGGACATACAATGAGCAGTTCTTC
CAWSSQTRERTYNEQFF
>TRBV19|TRBJ2-3|-|TRBD1
TGTGCCAGTAGTAGGGACAGGCCGACAGATACGCAGTATTTT
CASSRDRPTDTQYF
>TRBV11-3|TRBJ1-4|-|-
TGTGCCAGCAGCGAAGGCGGTCATGAAAAACTGTTTTTT
CASSEGGHEKLFF
>TRBV3-1/TRBV3-2|TRBJ2-1|-|TRBD2
TGTGCCAGCAGCCAAGGGACTAGCGGGAGAGAGCAGTTCTTC
CASSQGTSGREQFF
>TRBV14|TRBJ2-7|once|TRBD2
TGTGCCAGCAGCCAAACGGGGGGACTAGCGTCCTACGAGCAGTACTTC
CASSQTGGLASYEQYF
>TRBV7-9|TRBJ2-7|-|TRBD2
TGTGCCAGCAGCTTTGGTAGCGGGCCGACCTACGAGCAGTACTTC
CASSFGSGPTYEQYF
>TRBV10-3|TRBJ1-1|-|-
TGTGCCATCAGTACGGGACACTTGAACACTGAAGCTTTCTTT
CAISTGHLNTEAFF
>TRBV14|TRBJ2-1|-|-
TGTGCCAGCAGCCGTAAGGCCAGGACATCCTACAATGAGCAGTTCTTC
CASSRKARTSYNEQFF
>TRBV19|TRBJ1-5|-|TRBD1
TGTGCCAGTGGACAGGGGTCCAATCAGCCCCAGCATTTT
CASGQGSNQPQHF
>TRBV11-2|TRBJ1-2|-|-
TGTGCCAGCAGCTTAAACGCAGGGTACTACGACTATGGCTACACCTTC
CASSLNAGYYDYGYTF
>TRBV6-6|TRBJ2-1|-|-
TGTGCCAGCACCACGGACAGAGGTGAGCAGTTCTTC
CASTTDRGEQFF
>TRBV5-4|TRBJ2-1|-|TRBD1
TGTGCCAGCAGCTTGGCCGGCAGGGGGCGGAATGAGCAGTTCTTC
CASSLAGRGRNEQFF
>TRBV6-5|TRBJ1-3|-|TRBD1
TGTGCCAGCAGTTACGGGGACAGGAGAGACACCATATATTTT
CASSYGDRRDTIYF
>TRBV28|TRBJ2-4|-|TRBD1
TGTGCCAGCAACCCACAGGGGTTAGACAAAAACATTCAGTACTTC
CASNPQGLDKNIQYF
>TRBV28|TRBJ1-1|few|TRBD1
TGTGCCAGCAGCCTACAGGGGGACCTATCAGCTTTCTTT
CASSLQGDLSAFF
>TRBV3-1/TRBV3-2|TRBJ1-5|few|-
TGTGCCAGCAGCCACAGAAATCAGCCCCAGCATTTT
CASSHRNQPQHF
>TRBV7-9|TRBJ2-1|-|TRBD2
TGTGCCAGCAGCCGAACGCTAGCGGGAGATCTTAGGTCCTACAATGAGCAGTTCTTC
CASSRTLAGDLRSYNEQFF
>TRBV7-3|TRBJ1-1|-|-
TGTGCCAGCAGCTTCCGGGGAGTCAACACTGAAGCTTTCTTT
CASSFRGVNTEAFF
>TRBV4-3|TRBJ1-4|-|-
TGCGCCAGCAGCCAAGATAGATTTAGGCAGGGGACTGAAAAACTGTTTTTT
CASSQDRFRQGTEKLFF
>TRBV9|TRBJ2-7|-|-
TGTGCCAGCAGCCCTCATCCCTCCGGACAGTCCTTCTCCTACGAGCAGTACTTC
CASSPHPSGQSFSYEQYF
>TRBV3-1/TRBV3-2|TRBJ2-7|-|TRBD2
TGTGCCAGCAGCCAAGGCGGGGGCTCCTACGAGCAGTACTTC
CASSQGGGSYEQYF
>TRBV11-3|TRBJ2-7|-|-
TGTGCCAGCAGCAGTGGCGGCAACGAGCAGTACTTC
CASSSGGNEQYF
>TRBV5-6|TRBJ1-5|-|-
TGTGCCAGCAGCTACGGGAGAGCTTCCAGCAATCAGCCCCAGCATTTT
CASSYGRASSNQPQHF
>TRBV6-4|TRBJ2-3|-|TRBD2
TGTGCCAGCAGTGCACTAGCGGGAGCGGATACGCAGTATTTT
CASSALAGADTQYF
>TRBV28|TRBJ2-7|-|TRBD1
TGTGCCAGCAGTTTCGCGGACAGGCTCTCCTACGAGCAGTACTTC
CASSFADRLSYEQYF
>TRBV6-5|TRBJ1-4|once|TRBD1
TGTGCCATACAAGGACAGGTTCGCGAAAAACTGTTTTTT
CAIQGQVREKLFF
>TRBV6-2/TRBV6-3|TRBJ2-7|once|TRBD2
TGTGCCAGCAGTTACCGGATCCTTAGCGGGAGTGACGAGCAGTACTTC
CASSYRILSGSDEQYF
>TRBV7-2|TRBJ1-1|-|TRBD1
TGTGCCAGCAGCCCGGGGGTGGGACAGGGACTAATGAACACTGAAGCTTTCTTT
CASSPGVGQGLMNTEAFF
>TRBV10-3|TRBJ1-2|-|-
TGTGCCATCAGTGAGTCCACGGTCGGAGGAGGGGTCTATGGCTACACCTTC
CAISESTVGGGVYGYTF
>TRBV5-6|TRBJ1-1|once|TRBD1
TGTGCCAGCAGCCCCAGACAGGGAGCAGCTTTCTTT
CASSPRQGAAFF
>TRBV12-5|TRBJ2-1|-|TRBD2
TGTGCTAGTGGTTTGGAAACACTAGCGGGCTCCTACAATGAGCAGTTCTTC
CASGLETLAGSYNEQFF
>TRBV10-3|TRBJ2-1|-|TRBD2
TGTGCCATCAGTGAGGTCGGCACGACTAGCGGGAGATACTACAATGAGCAGTTCTTC
CAISEVGTTSGRYYNEQFF
>TRBV7-2|TRBJ2-5|-|TRBD2
TGTGCCAGCAGCTTAGACAGCGGGAGGGCCATCGGCACCCAGTACTTC
CASSLDSGRAIGTQYF
>TRBV27|TRBJ2-7|-|TRBD2
TGTGCCAGCAACCAAGGACTAGCGGCCTCCTACGAGCAGTACTTC
CASNQGLAASYEQYF
>TRBV6-5|TRBJ2-3|once|-
-
CASSSSDKYPTDTQYF
>TRBV9|TRBJ2-6|once|-
TGTGCCAGCAGCGTAAGAGGGAAGGCCTCTGGGGCCAACGTCCTGACTTTC
CASSVRGKASGANVLTF
>TRBV5-1|TRBJ2-7|-|TRBD2
TGCGCCAGCAGCCTAGCAGAGGCGGGAGGAACCTACGAGCAGTACTTC
CASSLAEAGGTYEQYF
>TRBV9|TRBJ2-1|once|TRBD2
TGTGCCAGCAGCTTAGGGACTAGCGGGAGTACCTACAATGAGCAGTTCTTC
CASSLGTSGSTYNEQFF
>TRBV7-2|TRBJ1-4|once|TRBD1
TGTGCCAGCAGCACCTACAGGGGGCGAAATGAAAAACTGTTTTTT
CASSTYRGRNEKLFF